Shown below are 24 T cell receptor beta chains from a single sample sequenced in a study of cytotoxic CD8 clonotypes in ibrutinib-treated CLL. Assay: immunoSEQ multiplex PCR; the TCRdb copy retains only in-frame clones and omits some. Here the sample spans some 350,000 clones, around 66% being singletons. The sample here was PBMCs, taken after 36 months of ibrutinib treatment. Source of these receptors: a human donor with chronic lymphocytic leukemia.

The chain couples TRBV29-1 to TRBJ2-7; 11 bases map to TRBD2. The junction had 14 bases not matched to a gene; V was cut back by 4 bases and J by 6 bases. Germline CDR1 and CDR2: SQVTM and ANQGSEA. The CDR3 sequence is 16 residues long. The DNA for the CDR3 is TGCAGCGTTGGCCCTCGACTAGCGGGACCTTCTAGCGAGCAGTACTTC. Translating gives CSVGPRLAGPSSEQYF.

This chain links TRBV5-6 with TRBJ1-2; D gene uncertain. The CDR3 is 14 amino acids. Per germline, CDR1 SGHDT and CDR2 YYEEEE. The V end lost 0 bases, the J end lost 7 bases, and 13 bases lay between the germline ends. In nucleotides, the CDR3 is TGTGCCAGCAGCTTGGCTTTGACATTAAGTGGCTACACCTTC. The encoded protein is CASSLALTLSGYTF.

The V call is TRBV6-1, the J call TRBJ2-7, with D unresolved. The CDR3 spans 16 residues. Trimming shortened V by 0 bases and J by 6 bases, and 18 bases separated the two germline ends. Looked up from germline, CDR1 is MNHNS and CDR2 is SASEGT. The CDR3 here is CASSEALWGWSGEQYF. Written as DNA, the CDR3 is TGTGCCAGCAGTGAAGCGCTCTGGGGATGGAGTGGCGAGCAGTACTTC.

The chain has TRBV7-2 and TRBJ1-2, with 8 bases aligning to TRBD1. Germline-derived CDR1 and CDR2 are SGHTA and FQGNSA. The CDR3 has 15 amino acids. Germline trimming cut 4 bases from V and 4 bases from J; bases unmatched to any gene: 8. CDR3 in amino acids: CASSSTGTGVYGYTF. CDR3 DNA sequence: TGTGCCAGCAGCTCCACCGGGACAGGAGTCTATGGCTACACCTTC.

V and J are TRBV5-8 and TRBJ2-5; D is ambiguous. This CDR3 contains 13 residues. Germline V gene sequence: CDR1 SGHTS, CDR2 YDEGEE. The V and J ends lost 0 bases and 5 bases respectively, with 8 bases between them. The CDR3, as DNA: TGTGCCAGCAGCTTGGCCTGGATGGAGACCCAGTACTTC. Amino acid sequence: CASSLAWMETQYF.

This clone has more than one count but fewer than ten. V is TRBV29-1 and J is TRBJ1-5; D not certain. Between the trimmed V and J ends, which lost 4 bases and 1 base, there was a span of 8 bases. The CDR3 covers 13 residues. The V gene's germline CDR1 is SQVTM and CDR2 ANQGSEA. The CDR3 is CSVGGGSNQPQHF. DNA for the CDR3: TGCAGCGTTGGGGGAGGCAGCAATCAGCCCCAGCATTTT.

This CDR3 is CASSPGSVSQETQYF. The DNA of the CDR3 is TGTGCCAGCAGCCCCGGGTCTGTCTCCCAAGAGACCCAGTACTTC. The chain recombines TRBV7-3 with TRBJ2-5; D unresolved. CDR1 SGHTA and CDR2 FQGTGA come from the germline V gene. Trimming took off 5 bases at V and 1 base at J, with 14 bases between the two ends. CDR3 size: 15 residues.

CDR3 nucleotide sequence: TGCGCCAGCAGCCAAGATCCAGACAGGGTCCTGGATACGCAGTATTTT. Amino acids: CASSQDPDRVLDTQYF. The chain employs TRBV4-1 and TRBJ2-3; TRBD1 matches at 7 bases. V lost 0 bases, J lost 6 bases, and 9 bases stayed unmatched. The CDR3 has 16 residues. From germline, CDR1 is MGHRA and CDR2 YSYEKL.

J is TRBJ2-5 and V is TRBV2; 8 bases match TRBD2. The CDR3 sequence is 14 residues long. Germline trimming cut 6 bases from V and 7 bases from J; bases unmatched to any gene: 10. Germline V gene lookup returns CDR1 SNHLY and CDR2 FYNNEI. This chain's CDR3 is CASRRSVREGTQYF. The CDR3 DNA sequence: TGTGCCAGCAGGAGGTCGGTTCGGGAGGGGACCCAGTACTTC.

This clone was detected a few times. The chain couples TRBV2 to TRBJ1-2; TRBD1 is a possible D gene (6 bases). Germline V gene data show CDR1 as SNHLY and CDR2 as FYNNEI. The CDR3 spans 13 residues. Trimming took 9 bases from V and 8 from J, leaving 19 bases between them. CDR3 in amino acids: CASVTTQGPGYTF. The CDR3, as DNA: TGTGCCAGTGTAACCACGCAGGGGCCGGGCTACACCTTC. The full variable domain, completed using reference TRBV2 and TRBJ1-2, is EPEVTQTPSHQVTQMGQEVILRCVPISNHLYFYWYRQILGQKVEFLVSFYNNEISEKSEIFDDQFSVERPDGSNFTLKIRSTKLEDSAMYFCASVTTQGPGYTFGSGTRLTVV.

The chain joins TRBV7-2 to TRBJ2-5, with D perhaps TRBD1 or TRBD2 (5 bases each). CDR3 length: 14 amino acids. Trimming cost V 1 base and J 4 bases, with 10 bases left between them. Germline V CDR1 and CDR2: SGHTA, FQGNSA. CDR3: CASSLGPGRETQYF. The CDR3 region has the DNA TGTGCCAGCAGCTTAGGGCCAGGGAGAGAGACCCAGTACTTC. Combining the CDR3 with reference TRBV7-2 and TRBJ2-5 gives the whole variable domain GAGVSQSPSNKVTEKGKDVELRCDPISGHTALYWYRQSLGQGLEFLIYFQGNSAPDKSGLPSDRFSAERTGGSVSTLTIQRTQQEDSAVYLCASSLGPGRETQYFGPGTRLLVL.

The J gene is TRBJ2-1, the V gene TRBV7-2; 9 bases fit TRBD2. Trimming cost V 2 bases and J 0 bases; bases outside gene matches: 11. This CDR3 region has 19 residues. The germline V gene encodes CDR1 SGHTA and CDR2 FQGNSA. As DNA, the CDR3 is TGTGCCAGCAGCTTACCCGCACTAGCGGGTTCAAGCTCCTACAATGAGCAGTTCTTC. This encodes CASSLPALAGSSSYNEQFF. The full variable domain, completed using reference TRBV7-2 and TRBJ2-1, is GAGVSQSPSNKVTEKGKDVELRCDPISGHTALYWYRQSLGQGLEFLIYFQGNSAPDKSGLPSDRFSAERTGGSVSTLTIQRTQQEDSAVYLCASSLPALAGSSSYNEQFFGPGTRLTVL.

Here the CDR3 DNA reads TGCAGCGTTGTGAGCGGGGGGAAGAATGAAAAACTGTTTTTT. Residues: CSVVSGGKNEKLFF. The chain couples TRBV29-1 to TRBJ1-4, with D possibly matching TRBD1 (5 bases). V lost 4 bases, J lost 5 bases, and 14 bases lay in between. The germline V gene encodes CDR1 SQVTM and CDR2 ANQGSEA. This CDR3 region has 14 residues.

This chain links TRBV5-1 with TRBJ2-5; D possibly corresponds to TRBD2 (6 bases). CDR3 length: 14 residues. Germline V gene data show CDR1 as SGHRS and CDR2 as YFSETQ. Trimming took 4 bases from V and 5 from J, leaving 15 bases between them. Here the CDR3 DNA reads TGCGCCAGCAGCCTCTCTAAAGGAGGGGAGACCCAGTACTTC. Protein sequence: CASSLSKGGETQYF.

The chain couples TRBV6-5 to TRBJ2-1; 7 bases are shared with TRBD1. Germline V gives CDR1 MNHEY, CDR2 SVGAGI. V gave up 0 bases and J gave up 5 bases; unmatched junction bases: 4. This CDR3 spans 15 amino acids. CDR3 loop: CASSYSRGLNNEQFF. The CDR3 DNA is TGTGCCAGCAGTTACTCGAGGGGGCTTAACAATGAGCAGTTCTTC.

The chain has TRBV6-1 and TRBJ1-2; a weak D match, TRBD1 (5 bases). Germline loops: CDR1 MNHNS, CDR2 SASEGT. V lost 4 bases and J 3 bases, leaving 9 bases between the germline ends. CDR3 length: 13 amino acids. The CDR3 DNA reads as TGTGCCAGCAGTGTAGGAGGGGACTATGGCTACACCTTC. Protein: CASSVGGDYGYTF.

The gene calls are TRBV7-9 and TRBJ1-2; 12 bases map to TRBD1. Germline V gives CDR1 SEHNR, CDR2 FQNEAQ (reference sequence). The CDR3 is 16 amino acids. Trimming at V came to 0 bases and at J to 3 bases, leaving 2 bases not matched to a gene. The CDR3 sequence: CASSLAGTGGHYGYTF. The CDR3 nucleotides are TGTGCCAGCAGCTTAGCCGGGACAGGGGGCCACTATGGCTACACCTTC.

CDR3 in amino acids: CASSQVGSETQYF. In DNA, the CDR3 is TGTGCCAGCAGCCAAGTGGGTTCCGAGACCCAGTACTTC. This chain joins TRBV4-2 and TRBJ2-5; no clear D gene. V shed 1 base and J shed 5 bases, with 8 bases lying between them. Germline V gene sequence: CDR1 LGHNA, CDR2 YNFKEQ. CDR3 length: 13 residues.

The V and J genes are TRBV7-8 and TRBJ2-1, with TRBD2 identical over 10 bases. This CDR3 spans 14 amino acids. Per germline, CDR1 SGHVS and CDR2 FQNEAQ. Losses at the gene ends were 6 bases for V and 3 bases for J; bases not matched to a gene: 2. The CDR3, as DNA: TGTGCCAGCAGGGCTAGCGGGAGCTACAATGAGCAGTTCTTC. This gives the protein CASRASGSYNEQFF.

The CDR3, as DNA: TGTGCCAGTAGTATAGGGGACAGGCACAATGAAAAACTGTTTTTT. This translates into CASSIGDRHNEKLFF. The chain recombines TRBV19 with TRBJ1-4; 8 nucleotides line up with TRBD1. The germline gives CDR1 LNHDA, CDR2 SQIVND (reference sequence). The CDR3 has 15 amino acids. V lost 1 base to trimming and J lost 5 bases; unmatched junction nucleotides: 3.

The CDR3 DNA is TGTGCCAGCAGCCAGGGTACTAGCGACACTGATTGGTATTTT. Translation gives CASSQGTSDTDWYF. The chain recombines TRBV14 with TRBJ2-3; TRBD2 matches 7 bases. V lost 3 bases and J lost 14; bases outside the gene matches: 14. CDR1 and CDR2 from the germline V gene are SGHDN and FVKESK. This CDR3 spans 14 amino acids.

The chain couples TRBV6-4 to TRBJ2-4; D may be TRBD1 (5 bases). The V and J ends lost 7 bases and 9 bases respectively, with 22 bases between them. The length of the CDR3 is 15 residues. CDR1 is MRHNA and CDR2 is SNTAGT in the germline V gene. The CDR3 DNA reads TGTGCCAGCACCGAAGGGGCCCCCCGGTGTCGCATTCAGTACTTC. This codes for CASTEGAPRCRIQYF.

V usage is TRBV15 and J usage is TRBJ2-7, with D unresolved. V shed 1 base and J shed 0 bases, with 13 bases lying between them. This CDR3 comprises 16 residues. Germline V gives CDR1 LNHNV, CDR2 YYDKDF (reference sequence). CDR3 loop: CATSRGAFPSSYEQYF. Written as DNA, the CDR3 is TGTGCCACCAGCAGAGGGGCCTTCCCAAGCTCCTACGAGCAGTACTTC. Full variable domain (remainder filled in from reference TRBV15 and TRBJ2-7): DAMVIQNPRYQVTQFGKPVTLSCSQTLNHNVMYWYQQKSSQAPKLLFHYYDKDFNNEADTPDNFQSRRPNTSFCFLDIRSPGLGDTAMYLCATSRGAFPSSYEQYFGPGTRLTVT.

This chain connects TRBV6-4 to TRBJ2-6, with a possible D match to TRBD1 (6 bases). Per germline, CDR1 MRHNA and CDR2 SNTAGT. The CDR3 is made up of 18 amino acids. V lost 4 bases and J 2 bases, leaving 18 bases between the germline ends. The CDR3 is CASSASSWGQAGANVLTF. The CDR3 nucleotides are TGTGCCAGCAGTGCCTCCTCATGGGGGCAGGCTGGGGCCAACGTCCTGACTTTC.